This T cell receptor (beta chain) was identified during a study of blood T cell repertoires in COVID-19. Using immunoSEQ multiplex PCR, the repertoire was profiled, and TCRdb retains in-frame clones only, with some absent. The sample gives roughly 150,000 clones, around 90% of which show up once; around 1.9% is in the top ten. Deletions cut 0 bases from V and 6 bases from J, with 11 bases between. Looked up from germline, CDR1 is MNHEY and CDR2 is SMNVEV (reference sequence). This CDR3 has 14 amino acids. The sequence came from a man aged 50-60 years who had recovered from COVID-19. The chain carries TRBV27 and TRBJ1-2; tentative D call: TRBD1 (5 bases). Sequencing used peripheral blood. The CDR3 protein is CASSLSGVYDGYTF. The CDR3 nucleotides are TGTGCCAGCAGTTTATCAGGGGTCTACGATGGCTACACCTTC.